These T cell receptor beta chains were read from a single sample in a study of blood T cells in healthy people across ages. Each CDR3 protein is one row after TCRdb ran MiXCR on the 5' RACE reads. The profile shows around 970,000 distinct CDR3 sequences, just over 50% of them singletons. Sequenced: blood. The receptor source for this set is a woman in her sixties or seventies in good health. The CDR3 runs from the conserved cysteine through the conserved F or W. Fields, in order: D gene, clone size, J gene, V gene, CDR3 protein, CDR3 DNA. A D gene is named only where the DNA matches it firmly. Clone size is given for some rows only: seen once, a few or many times, or a class if the clone is expanded.

TRBD2 | . | TRBJ2-1 | TRBV4-2 | CASSQGTSGSMDEQFF | TGTGCCAGCAGCCAAGGGACTAGCGGGAGTATGGATGAGCAGTTCTTC
. | . | TRBJ1-2 | TRBV15 | CVTSRDNAGHYGYTF | TGTGTCACCAGCAGAGATAATGCAGGTCACTATGGCTACACCTTC
. | . | TRBJ2-7 | TRBV7-2 | CATSTGTGRSYEQYF | TGTGCCACCTCGACAGGGACGGGGAGGTCCTACGAGCAGTACTTC
. | . | TRBJ2-2 | TRBV7-2 | CASSLQPIHTGKLFF | TGTGCCAGCAGCTTACAACCCATTCACACCGGGAAGCTGTTTTTT
TRBD2 | . | TRBJ2-7 | TRBV11-2 | CASSGGLAGAYEQYF | TGTGCCAGCAGCGGCGGACTAGCGGGAGCCTACGAGCAGTACTTC
TRBD2 | few | TRBJ2-4 | TRBV27 | CASSGGLAGVEYF | TGTGCCAGCAGTGGGGGACTAGCGGGAGTGGAGTACTTC
TRBD1 | . | TRBJ2-7 | TRBV9 | CASSMTGTGTYEQYF | TGTGCCAGCAGCATGACCGGGACAGGGACCTACGAGCAGTACTTC
TRBD2 | . | TRBJ2-7 | TRBV7-2 | CASSPPPSGPREQYF | TGTGCCAGCAGTCCGCCGCCTAGCGGTCCTAGAGAGCAGTACTTC
. | . | TRBJ2-5 | TRBV20-1 | CSARKRDEQYF | TGCAGTGCTCGAAAGAGGGATGAGCAGTACTTC
. | . | TRBJ2-2 | TRBV19 | CASSRGRTNTGELFF | TGTGCCAGTAGTCGTGGGCGGACGAACACCGGGGAGCTGTTTTTT
TRBD1 | . | TRBJ2-5 | TRBV14 | CASSQVTGADLYF | TGTGCCAGCAGCCAAGTCACAGGGGCGGATCTGTACTTC
TRBD2 | . | TRBJ2-1 | TRBV11-3 | CASSFQRGEQFF | TGTGCCAGCAGCTTTCAGCGGGGTGAGCAGTTCTTC
. | few | TRBJ2-1 | TRBV18 | CASSLNQYNEQFF | TGTGCCAGCTCACTGAATCAATACAATGAGCAGTTCTTC
. | . | TRBJ1-1 | TRBV5-1 | CASSLVRNMNTEAFF | TGCGCCAGCAGCTTGGTGCGGAACATGAACACTGAAGCTTTCTTT
. | . | TRBJ2-7 | TRBV18 | CASQEGGYEQYF | TGTGCCAGCCAAGAAGGGGGCTACGAGCAGTACTTC
. | . | TRBJ1-2 | TRBV7-9 | CASSFLSDSSRSEGYTF | TGTGCCAGCAGCTTCCTAAGCGACAGCAGCCGCTCGGAGGGCTACACCTTC
. | . | TRBJ2-5 | TRBV15 | CATSGDKYSYNEQYF | TGTGCCACCAGCGGAGACAAGTACTCCTACAATGAGCAGTACTTC
. | few | TRBJ2-7 | TRBV6-2/TRBV6-3 | CASLLGGAHSYEQYF | TGTGCCAGCCTGCTGGGGGGGGCCCATTCCTACGAGCAGTACTTC
. | few | TRBJ2-1 | TRBV12-3/TRBV12-4 | CASSFALAFNEQFF | TGTGCCAGCAGTTTTGCTCTAGCGTTCAATGAGCAGTTCTTC
. | . | TRBJ2-3 | TRBV7-2 | CASSLAPGAGTDTQYF | TGTGCCAGCAGCTTAGCCCCCGGGGCGGGCACAGATACGCAGTATTTT
. | . | TRBJ2-1 | TRBV5-1 | CASSLDLGDYNEQFF | TGCGCCAGCAGCTTGGACCTCGGGGATTACAATGAGCAGTTCTTC
TRBD1 | few | TRBJ2-1 | TRBV29-1 | CSVGQGGYNEQFF | TGCAGCGTTGGACAGGGGGGATACAATGAGCAGTTCTTC
TRBD2 | many | TRBJ2-1 | TRBV14 | CASTQGSTSGSMFF | TGTGCCAGCACCCAAGGTTCGACTAGCGGGAGTATGTTCTTC
. | . | TRBJ2-3 | TRBV24-1 | CATTQGWGTDTQYF | TGTGCCACCACTCAGGGTTGGGGCACAGATACGCAGTATTTT
. | . | TRBJ2-5 | TRBV12-3/TRBV12-4 | CAGSHQETQYF | TGTGCCGGCAGTCACCAAGAGACCCAGTACTTC
TRBD2 | . | TRBJ2-3 | TRBV5-5 | CASGARLAGFTDTQYF | TGTGCCAGCGGCGCGAGACTAGCGGGATTCACAGATACGCAGTATTTT
TRBD1 | . | TRBJ2-7 | TRBV15 | CATSRVPGQGAREQYF | TGTGCCACCAGCAGAGTACCGGGACAGGGGGCGCGGGAGCAGTACTTC
TRBD2 | . | TRBJ2-5 | TRBV24-1 | CATRDWGGKTQYF | TGTGCCACCAGGGATTGGGGGGGGAAGACCCAGTACTTC
TRBD2 | . | TRBJ2-1 | TRBV4-1 | CANSPRLAESSYNEQFF | TGCGCCAACAGCCCCAGACTAGCGGAGAGCTCCTACAATGAGCAGTTCTTC
. | . | TRBJ1-2 | TRBV28 | CASSLKGCGYTF | TGTGCCAGCAGTTTAAAGGGATGTGGCTACACCTTC
. | . | TRBJ1-1 | TRBV29-1 | CSHRNTEAFF | TGCAGCCACAGAAACACTGAAGCTTTCTTT
. | once | TRBJ2-7 | TRBV25-1 | CASSGGFQDEQYF | TGTGCCAGCAGTGGTGGATTCCAGGACGAGCAGTACTTC
. | . | TRBJ2-5 | TRBV6-5 | CASSPGQNQETQYF | TGTGCCAGCAGTCCTGGACAGAACCAAGAGACCCAGTACTTC
. | . | TRBJ2-7 | TRBV3-1 | CASSQGISGSRGSYEQYF | TGTGCCAGCAGCCAGGGGATCTCAGGGAGCCGAGGGTCCTACGAGCAGTACTTC
. | . | TRBJ1-1 | TRBV4-1 | CASSLEQGPTEAFF | TGCGCCAGCAGCCTAGAACAGGGACCCACTGAAGCTTTCTTT
TRBD2 | . | TRBJ2-1 | TRBV7-3 | CASSPPGLAGVEQFF | TGTGCCAGCAGCCCTCCGGGACTAGCGGGAGTTGAGCAGTTCTTC
. | . | TRBJ1-6 | TRBV4-1 | CASSQVISNSPLHF | TGCGCCAGCAGCCAAGTTATATCTAATTCACCCCTCCACTTT
. | once | TRBJ2-1 | TRBV7-8 | CASRRRGGSYNEQFF | TGTGCCAGCCGGCGGCGGGGAGGCTCCTACAATGAGCAGTTCTTC
. | . | TRBJ2-7 | TRBV12-3/TRBV12-4 | CASSLGARAHEQYF | TGTGCCAGCAGTTTGGGAGCAAGGGCCCACGAGCAGTACTTC
. | . | TRBJ2-3 | TRBV2 | CASSEFLDTQYF | TGTGCCAGCAGTGAATTCTTGGATACGCAGTATTTT
. | . | TRBJ2-5 | TRBV19 | CASGANWETQYF | TGTGCCTCTGGGGCCAACTGGGAGACCCAGTACTTC
. | . | TRBJ1-1 | TRBV20-1 | CSADDPREEMHTEAFF | TGCAGTGCTGACGACCCACGGGAAGAAATGCACACTGAAGCTTTCTTT
TRBD2 | few | TRBJ2-3 | TRBV3-1 | CASSRRTSGTHTQYF | TGTGCCAGCAGCCGAAGGACTAGCGGCACGCATACGCAGTATTTT
TRBD2 | . | TRBJ2-3 | TRBV18 | CASSPPSGRKDTQYF | TGTGCCAGCTCACCACCTAGCGGGAGGAAGGATACGCAGTATTTT
TRBD1 | . | TRBJ1-5 | TRBV20-1 | CSARGGAGGTNQPQHF | TGCAGTGCTAGAGGGGGGGCAGGGGGGACCAATCAGCCCCAGCATTTT
TRBD2 | . | TRBJ2-7 | TRBV12-3/TRBV12-4 | CASSPTSGSTYEQYF | TGTGCCAGCAGTCCAACTAGCGGGAGTACCTACGAGCAGTACTTC